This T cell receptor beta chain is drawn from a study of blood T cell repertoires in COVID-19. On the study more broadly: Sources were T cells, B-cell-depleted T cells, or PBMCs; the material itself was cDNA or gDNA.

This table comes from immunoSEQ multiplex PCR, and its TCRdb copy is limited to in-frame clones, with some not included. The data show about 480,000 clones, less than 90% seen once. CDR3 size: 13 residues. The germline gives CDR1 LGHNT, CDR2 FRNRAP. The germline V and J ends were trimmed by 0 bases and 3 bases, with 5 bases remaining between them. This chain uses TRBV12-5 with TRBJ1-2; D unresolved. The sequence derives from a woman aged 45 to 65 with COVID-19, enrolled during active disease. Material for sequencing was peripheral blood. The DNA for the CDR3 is TGTGCTAGTGGTTTGGTAAGCGACTATGGCTACACCTTC. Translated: CASGLVSDYGYTF. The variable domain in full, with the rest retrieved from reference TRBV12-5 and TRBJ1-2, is DARVTQTPRHKVTEMGQEVTMRCQPILGHNTVFWYRQTMMQGLELLAYFRNRAPLDDSGMPKDRFSAEMPDATLATLKIQPSEPRDSAVYFCASGLVSDYGYTFGSGTRLTVV.